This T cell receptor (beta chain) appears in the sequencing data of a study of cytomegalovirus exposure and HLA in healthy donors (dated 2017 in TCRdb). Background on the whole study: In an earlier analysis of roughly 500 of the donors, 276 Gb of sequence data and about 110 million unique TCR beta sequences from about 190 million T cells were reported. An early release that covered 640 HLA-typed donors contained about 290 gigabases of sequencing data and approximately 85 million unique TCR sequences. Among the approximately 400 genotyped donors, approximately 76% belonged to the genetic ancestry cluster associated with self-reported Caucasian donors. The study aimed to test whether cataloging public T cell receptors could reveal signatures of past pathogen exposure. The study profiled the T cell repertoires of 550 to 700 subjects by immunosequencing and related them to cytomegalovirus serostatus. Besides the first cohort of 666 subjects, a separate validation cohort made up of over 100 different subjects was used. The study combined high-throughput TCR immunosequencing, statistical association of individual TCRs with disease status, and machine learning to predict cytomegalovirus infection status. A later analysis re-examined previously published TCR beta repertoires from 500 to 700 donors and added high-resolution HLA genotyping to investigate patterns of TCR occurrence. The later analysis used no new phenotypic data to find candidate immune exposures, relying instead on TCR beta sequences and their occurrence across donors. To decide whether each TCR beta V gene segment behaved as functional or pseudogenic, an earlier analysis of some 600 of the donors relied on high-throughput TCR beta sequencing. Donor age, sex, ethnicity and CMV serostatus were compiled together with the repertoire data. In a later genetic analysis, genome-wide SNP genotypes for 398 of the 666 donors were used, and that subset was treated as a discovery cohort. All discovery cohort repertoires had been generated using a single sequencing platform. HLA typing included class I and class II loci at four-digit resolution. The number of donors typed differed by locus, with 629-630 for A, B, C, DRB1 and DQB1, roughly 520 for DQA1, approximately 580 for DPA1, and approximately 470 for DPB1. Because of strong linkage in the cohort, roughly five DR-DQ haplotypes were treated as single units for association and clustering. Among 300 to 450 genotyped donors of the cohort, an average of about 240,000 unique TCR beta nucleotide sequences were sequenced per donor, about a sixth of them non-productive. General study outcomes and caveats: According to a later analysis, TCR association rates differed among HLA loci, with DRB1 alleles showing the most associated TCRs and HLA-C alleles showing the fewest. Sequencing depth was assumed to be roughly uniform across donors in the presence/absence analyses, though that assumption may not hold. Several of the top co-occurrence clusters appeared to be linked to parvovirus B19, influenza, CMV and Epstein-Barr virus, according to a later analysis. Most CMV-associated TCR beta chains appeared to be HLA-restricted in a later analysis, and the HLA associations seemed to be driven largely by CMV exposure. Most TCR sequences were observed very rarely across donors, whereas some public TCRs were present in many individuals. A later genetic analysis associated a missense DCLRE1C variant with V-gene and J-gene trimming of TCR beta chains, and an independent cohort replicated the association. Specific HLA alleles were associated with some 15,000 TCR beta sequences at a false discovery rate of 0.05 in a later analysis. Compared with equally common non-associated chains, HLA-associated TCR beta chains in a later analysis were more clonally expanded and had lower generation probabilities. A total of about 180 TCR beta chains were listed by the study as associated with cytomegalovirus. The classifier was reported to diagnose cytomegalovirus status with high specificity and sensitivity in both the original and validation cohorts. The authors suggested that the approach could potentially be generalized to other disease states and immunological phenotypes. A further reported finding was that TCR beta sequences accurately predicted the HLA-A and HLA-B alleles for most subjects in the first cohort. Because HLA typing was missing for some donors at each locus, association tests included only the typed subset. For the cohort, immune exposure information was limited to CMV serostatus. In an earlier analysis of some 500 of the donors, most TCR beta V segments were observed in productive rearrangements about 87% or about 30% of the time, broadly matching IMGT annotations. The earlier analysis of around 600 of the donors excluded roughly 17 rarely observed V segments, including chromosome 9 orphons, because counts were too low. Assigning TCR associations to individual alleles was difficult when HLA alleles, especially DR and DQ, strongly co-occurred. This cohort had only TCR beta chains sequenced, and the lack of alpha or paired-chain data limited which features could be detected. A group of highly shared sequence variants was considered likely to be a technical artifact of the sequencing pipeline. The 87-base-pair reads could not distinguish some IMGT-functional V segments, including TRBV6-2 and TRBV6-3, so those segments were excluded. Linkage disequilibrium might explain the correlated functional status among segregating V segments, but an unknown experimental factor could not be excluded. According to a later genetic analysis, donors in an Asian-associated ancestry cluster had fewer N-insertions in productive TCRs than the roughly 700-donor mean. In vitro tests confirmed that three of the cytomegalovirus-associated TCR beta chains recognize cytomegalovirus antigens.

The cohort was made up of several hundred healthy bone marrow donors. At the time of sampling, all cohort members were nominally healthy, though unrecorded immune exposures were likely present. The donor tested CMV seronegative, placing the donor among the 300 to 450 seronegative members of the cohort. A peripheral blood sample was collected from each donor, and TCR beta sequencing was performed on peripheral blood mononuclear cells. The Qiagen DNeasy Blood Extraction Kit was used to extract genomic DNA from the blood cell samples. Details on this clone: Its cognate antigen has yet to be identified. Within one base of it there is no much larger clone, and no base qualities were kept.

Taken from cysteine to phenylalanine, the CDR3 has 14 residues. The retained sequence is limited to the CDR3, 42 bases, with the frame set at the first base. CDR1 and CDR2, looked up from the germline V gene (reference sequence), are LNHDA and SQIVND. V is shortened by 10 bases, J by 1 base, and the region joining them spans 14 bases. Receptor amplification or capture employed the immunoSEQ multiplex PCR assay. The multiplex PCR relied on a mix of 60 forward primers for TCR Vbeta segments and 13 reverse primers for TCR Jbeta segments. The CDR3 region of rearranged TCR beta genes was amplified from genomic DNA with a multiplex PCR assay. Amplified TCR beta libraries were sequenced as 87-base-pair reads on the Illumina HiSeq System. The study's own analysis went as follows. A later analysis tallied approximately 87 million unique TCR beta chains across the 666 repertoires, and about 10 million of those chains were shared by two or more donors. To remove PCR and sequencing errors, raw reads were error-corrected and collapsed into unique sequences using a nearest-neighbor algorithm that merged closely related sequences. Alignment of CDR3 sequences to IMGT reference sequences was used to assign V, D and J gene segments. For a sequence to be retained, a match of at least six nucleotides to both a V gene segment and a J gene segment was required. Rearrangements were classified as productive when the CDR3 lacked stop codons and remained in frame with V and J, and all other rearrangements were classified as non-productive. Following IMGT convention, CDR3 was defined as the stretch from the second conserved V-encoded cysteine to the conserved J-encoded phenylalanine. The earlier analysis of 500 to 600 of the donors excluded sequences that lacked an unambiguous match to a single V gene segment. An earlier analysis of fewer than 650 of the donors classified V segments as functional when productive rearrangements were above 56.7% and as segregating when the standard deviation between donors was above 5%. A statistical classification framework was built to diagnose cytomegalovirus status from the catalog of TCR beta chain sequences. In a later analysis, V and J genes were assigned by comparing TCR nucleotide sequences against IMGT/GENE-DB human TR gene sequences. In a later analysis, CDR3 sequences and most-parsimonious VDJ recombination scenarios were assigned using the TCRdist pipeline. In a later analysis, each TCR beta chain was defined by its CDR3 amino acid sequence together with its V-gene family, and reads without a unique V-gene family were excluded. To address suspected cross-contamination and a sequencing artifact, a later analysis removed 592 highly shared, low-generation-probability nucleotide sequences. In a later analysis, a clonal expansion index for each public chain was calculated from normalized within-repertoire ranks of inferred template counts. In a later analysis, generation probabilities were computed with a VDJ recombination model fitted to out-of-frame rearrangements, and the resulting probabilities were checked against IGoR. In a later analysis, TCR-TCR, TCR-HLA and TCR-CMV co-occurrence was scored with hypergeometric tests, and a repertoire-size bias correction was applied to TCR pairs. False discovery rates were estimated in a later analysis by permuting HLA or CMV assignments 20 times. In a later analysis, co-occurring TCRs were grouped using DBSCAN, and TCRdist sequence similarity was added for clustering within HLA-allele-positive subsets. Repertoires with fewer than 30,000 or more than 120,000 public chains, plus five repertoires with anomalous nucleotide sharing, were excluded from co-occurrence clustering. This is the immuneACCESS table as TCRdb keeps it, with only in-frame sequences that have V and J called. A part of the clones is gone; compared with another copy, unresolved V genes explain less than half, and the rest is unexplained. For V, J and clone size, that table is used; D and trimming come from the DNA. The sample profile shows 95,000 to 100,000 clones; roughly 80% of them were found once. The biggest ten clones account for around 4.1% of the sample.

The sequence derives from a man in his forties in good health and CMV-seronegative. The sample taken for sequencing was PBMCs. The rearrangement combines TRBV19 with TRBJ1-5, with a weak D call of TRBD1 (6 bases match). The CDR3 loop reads CATLGGLSNQPQHF. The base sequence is TGTGCCACCCTGGGGGGGCTAAGCAATCAGCCCCAGCATTTT. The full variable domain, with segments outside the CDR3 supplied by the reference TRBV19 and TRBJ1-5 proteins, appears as DGGITQSPKYLFRKEGQNVTLSCEQNLNHDAMYWYRQDPGQGLRLIYYSQIVNDFQKGDIAEGYSVSREKKESFPLTVTSAQKNPTAFYLCATLGGLSNQPQHFGDGTRLSIL.